This T cell receptor (beta chain) was obtained from a study of Graves' ophthalmopathy and Graves' hyperthyroidism (dated by TCRdb to the late 2010s). As for the study more broadly: Peripheral blood was collected at initial diagnosis, prior to any treatment. To tell Graves' ophthalmopathy apart from Graves' hyperthyroidism, and to predict which patients would progress to ophthalmopathy, the study relied on TCR beta repertoire signatures. In total, 135 blood samples were TCR-sequenced: around 42 ophthalmopathy, some 75 hyperthyroidism and about 17 hyperthyroidism-to-ophthalmopathy patients. To explore V-J signatures that separate ophthalmopathy from hyperthyroidism, a discovery set of about a hundred patients was enrolled, consisting of approximately 44 with ophthalmopathy and roughly 57 with stable hyperthyroidism. An independent validation cohort was composed of fewer than 20 hyperthyroidism patients and about 16 patients who later progressed from hyperthyroidism to ophthalmopathy. T-cell repertoires of thyroid tissue and blood were compared in about six hyperthyroidism patients. Following sample collection, hyperthyroidism patients were given methimazole at a starting dose of 30 mg daily, and ophthalmopathy patients were given high-dose intravenous methylprednisolone. The approximately 97 discovery patients were randomly divided into training and test sets at a 7:3 ratio. Study-wide conclusions, independent of this receptor: No statistical method was used to predetermine the sample size, and group allocation was not hidden from the investigators. Among expanded thyroid clonotypes with frequency above 0.001, most also showed up in blood, which suggests that blood repertoires may reflect the thyroid immune response. In validation, the model predicted ophthalmopathy progression with about 71% sensitivity and roughly 72% specificity; approximately 12 predicted patients were CT-confirmed with GO in a median of approximately 6.2 months. The 13-signature model separated ophthalmopathy from stable hyperthyroidism with roughly 88% sensitivity and 81.08% specificity in cross-validation, and 80%/75% in the test set.

For repertoire sequencing, TCR beta CDR3 regions were amplified from RNA transcripts. HTBI primers and the Qiagen OneStep RT-PCR kit were used in a first-round RT-PCR, which was followed by a second-round multiplex PCR, size selection and purification. Libraries were sequenced paired-end with 100 bp reads on an Illumina HiSeq2000. In the source study's methods: SOAPnuke was used for read processing, and reads with adapters, uncalled bases, a mean Phred below 15, or no exact constant-primer or identifier match were discarded. COPE v1.2.5 was used to merge the high-quality paired reads. Unique nucleotide sequences were defined as clonotypes and aligned to IMGT TRB V, D and J references using MiTCR v1.1. The analysis was limited to V-J combinations with a frequency above 0.0001, which together covered about 99% of the repertoires. A TCR clonal expansion and chaos score per V-J combination was defined as the ratio of F50 clonal expansion to chaos observed in the TCRdist matrix. Features were reduced by Welch's t-statistics and random forest to 10 to 15 V-J combinations, which fed a naive Bayes classifier. The similarity between thyroid and blood repertoires was quantified using the Morisita-Horn index. TCRdb reran the public reads through fastp at Q25 and MiXCR, keeping productive beta chains. Entries are consolidated by CDR3 protein sequence, retaining the most common genes and DNA. The V and J calls reflect TCRdb's pipeline rather than the authors' work. For this sample the table gives about 210,000 distinct CDR3 sequences, of which under 30% were detected only once. 9.1% of the sample belongs to the ten largest clones.

Via the germline V gene, CDR1 is MDHEN and CDR2 SYDVKM. The CDR3 has 15 amino acids, counting the end cysteine and phenylalanine. The CDR3 DNA has 45 bases and is translated from base 1. Germline trimming: 4 bases from V, 8 bases from J; junction bases outside gene matches: 13. Ophthalmopathy patients had moderately to severely active disease, Clinical Activity Score of at least 3, NOSPECS grade of at least 4, and disease duration under 3 months. Patients with other autoimmune diseases, uncontrolled infections, pregnancy or lactation were excluded from the study. Clinical symptoms, serum thyroxine, TRAb, thyroid ultrasound and orbital computed tomography formed the basis of the diagnosis. Using Ficoll-Paque density gradient centrifugation, PBMCs were isolated from 9.5 to 10 ml of fresh peripheral blood. Total RNA was extracted with Trizol reagent and quality-checked on an Agilent 2100 Bioanalyzer.

As for this clonotype: The target of this receptor is not known. One base away there is no much larger clone; base qualities are not given.

This sequence was found in a middle-aged man with Graves' ophthalmopathy. Donor details come from another sample of the same person, matched by shared clones. This chain joins TRBV28 to TRBJ1-2; TRBD1 fits 7 bases in the junction. The sequenced sample was peripheral blood. DNA sequence: TGTGCCAGCAGTTCAACCTCAGGGGGATGGGGGGGCTACACCTTC. Translated, this gives CASSSTSGGWGGYTF.